These 30 T cell receptor beta chains share one sample of origin, sequenced in a study of T-cell reconstitution after alpha-beta-depleted transplantation in children. Unique molecular identifiers were used in preparing the TCRbeta library. TCRdb reprocessed the PCR reads with MiXCR, giving one entry per CDR3 protein. The data hold a few hundred thousand distinct CDR3 sequences, with about a sixth observed a single time. Sequencing was performed on PBMCs, mostly from graft donor cells, taken 360 days after TCRalphabeta/CD19-depleted stem cell transplant. The receptors were sampled from a boy under two years old who had a stem cell transplant for Wiskott-Aldrich syndrome, so the T cells may come from the graft donor.

This clonotype has just a few counts. V usage is TRBV19 and J usage is TRBJ2-1; weak D call: TRBD2 (6 bases). The CDR3 is 13 residues long. Between the trimmed V and J ends, which lost 8 bases and 5 bases, there was a span of 13 bases. Germline V CDR1 and CDR2: LNHDA, SQIVND (reference sequence). Here the CDR3 DNA reads TGTGCCAGTCGGGAGAAGCTAGACAATGAGCAGTTCTTC. Its translation is CASREKLDNEQFF.

The genes are TRBV5-4 and TRBJ2-1; 11 nucleotides align to TRBD2. CDR1 and CDR2 (germline): SGHNT, YYREEE (reference sequence). The CDR3 extends over 16 amino acids. Trimming removed 0 bases from V and 7 bases from J; junction bases left unmatched: 6. The CDR3 sequence is CASSLGWASGGNEQFF. Written as DNA, the CDR3 is TGTGCCAGCAGCTTGGGATGGGCTAGCGGGGGGAATGAGCAGTTCTTC.

This clonotype has a count of ten or more. As DNA, the CDR3 is TGCAGCGTTGGGAGGGGGAGTGGAAATGAGCAGTTCTTC. As protein: CSVGRGSGNEQFF. J is TRBJ2-1 and V is TRBV29-1; perhaps D is TRBD1 or TRBD2 (6 bases each). The V end lost 4 bases, the J end lost 7 bases, and 14 bases lay between the germline ends. The CDR3 has 13 amino acids. Per germline, CDR1 SQVTM and CDR2 ANQGSEA.

The chain is built from TRBV6-5 and TRBJ2-2; D may be TRBD2 (6 bases). V was pared by 0 bases and J by 7 bases, with 9 bases between. Germline values: CDR1 MNHEY, CDR2 SVGAGI. CDR3 size: 14 residues. The CDR3 sequence: CASSYSRGGGELFF. The CDR3 DNA follows: TGTGCCAGCAGTTACTCGAGGGGAGGCGGGGAGCTGTTTTTT.

J is TRBJ1-2 and V is TRBV12-3 or TRBV12-4, with 8 bases matching TRBD1. The CDR3 consists of 14 residues. V lost 4 bases, J lost 6 bases, and 7 bases stayed unmatched. This CDR3 is CASSYLRDRNGYTF. CDR3 bases: TGTGCCAGCAGTTACCTTCGGGACAGGAATGGCTACACCTTC.

The V gene is TRBV29-1, the J gene TRBJ2-3; D ambiguous. The V gene's germline CDR1 is SQVTM and CDR2 ANQGSEA. Trimming stripped 4 bases from V and 1 base from J, with 6 bases between. This CDR3 is 12 amino acids long. In DNA form, the CDR3 reads TGCAGCGTTGGGCACGGCACAGATACGCAGTATTTT. Amino acids: CSVGHGTDTQYF.

The chain links TRBV5-5 to TRBJ2-4; tentative D call: TRBD2 (6 bases). V was clipped by 7 bases and J by 1 base, with 18 bases between them. Germline V gene lookup returns CDR1 SGHKS and CDR2 YYEKEE (reference sequence). The CDR3 runs 16 residues. The CDR3 DNA reads as TGTGCCAGCCTCCGGGGGAGCGGAGGCGCCAAAAACATTCAGTACTTC. This translates into CASLRGSGGAKNIQYF.

The chain links TRBV10-3 to TRBJ2-5, with a tentative D call TRBD2 (6 bases). Trimming took 2 bases from V and 3 from J, leaving 19 bases between them. This CDR3 has 17 amino acids. The germline V gene encodes CDR1 ENHRY and CDR2 SYGVKD. The CDR3 region is CAISETDSGKIEETQYF. Written as DNA, the CDR3 is TGTGCCATCAGTGAGACGGATAGCGGCAAGATAGAAGAGACCCAGTACTTC.

The chain is built from TRBV3-1 and TRBJ2-7, with D possibly being TRBD1 (6 bases). The CDR3 is 16 residues long. V lost 4 bases and J lost 0, with 16 bases in between. Per germline, CDR1 LGHDT and CDR2 YNNKEL (reference sequence). CDR3 residues: CASSPSRTESSYEQYF. CDR3 nucleotide sequence: TGTGCCAGCAGCCCCTCCCGGACAGAGAGCTCCTACGAGCAGTACTTC.

This chain connects TRBV27 to TRBJ2-1; 9 bases fit TRBD2. V was clipped by 2 bases and J by 6 bases; unmatched bases: 2. The CDR3 is 14 residues long. CDR1 and CDR2 (germline): MNHEY, SMNVEV (reference sequence). The CDR3 sequence is CASSLQTSGNEQFF. CDR3 in DNA: TGTGCCAGCAGTTTACAGACTAGCGGCAATGAGCAGTTCTTC.

This clonotype was seen only a few times. The V and J genes are TRBV7-2 and TRBJ2-1; 7 nucleotides align to TRBD1. From germline, CDR1 is SGHTA and CDR2 FQGNSA. The V segment lost 3 bases and the J segment 3 bases; nucleotides outside the gene matches: 5. The CDR3 has 15 amino acids. CDR3 in DNA: TGTGCCAGCAGCTTCGATCGGGACAGCTACAATGAGCAGTTCTTC. The encoded protein is CASSFDRDSYNEQFF.

At least ten counts were recorded for this clonotype. The chain carries TRBV9 and TRBJ1-2; D gene ambiguous. This CDR3 region has 14 residues. In germline, CDR1 is SGDLS, CDR2 YYNGEE. V lost 0 bases to trimming and J lost 1 base, with 7 bases between them. The CDR3 DNA is TGTGCCAGCAGCGTAGGAGGATATAACTATGGCTACACCTTC. Translating gives CASSVGGYNYGYTF.

This clonotype was picked up a small number of times. CDR3 loop: CATSLGPGLVNEQFF. The CDR3 DNA reads as TGTGCCACCAGCCTAGGTCCGGGACTCGTTAATGAGCAGTTCTTC. This sequence joins TRBV15 and TRBJ2-1, with a possible D match to TRBD2 (6 bases). The CDR3 has 15 residues. Germline loops: CDR1 LNHNV, CDR2 YYDKDF (reference sequence). The ends were cut back, 5 bases at V and 7 bases at J, with 18 bases in the middle.

This clonotype was picked up a small number of times. The rearrangement uses TRBV4-3 and TRBJ2-3; TRBD1 agrees at 10 bases. This CDR3 has 17 amino acids. Germline V gene lookup returns CDR1 LGHNA and CDR2 YSLEER. The J segment lost 2 bases and the V segment lost 0 bases, leaving 5 bases of the junction unmatched. The CDR3 nucleotides are TGCGCCAGCAGCCAAGATGGGACAGGGGCCGTCACAGATACGCAGTATTTT. Its translation: CASSQDGTGAVTDTQYF.

The V gene is TRBV28, the J gene TRBJ1-1; maybe TRBD1 (6 bases). With 5 bases removed from V and 5 bases from J, the gap between germline ends came to 9 bases. This CDR3 region has 12 residues. Germline values: CDR1 MDHEN, CDR2 SYDVKM. CDR3 bases: TGTGCCAGCAGTAAACAGGGAACTGAAGCTTTCTTT. Protein sequence: CASSKQGTEAFF.

The sample holds a few counts of this clonotype. The chain has TRBV7-9 and TRBJ1-2, with D possibly being TRBD1 (5 bases). Trimming stripped 8 bases from V and 4 bases from J, with 20 bases between. CDR1 SEHNR and CDR2 FQNEAQ come from the germline V gene (reference sequence). The CDR3 runs to 15 residues. In DNA form, the CDR3 reads TGTGCCAGCGCCTCATCCGGGGGGACGACCTATGGCTACACCTTC. Its protein product is CASASSGGTTYGYTF.

The rearrangement joins TRBV19 to TRBJ2-1; D unclear. From germline, CDR1 is LNHDA and CDR2 SQIVND (reference sequence). The CDR3 spans 13 residues. The V gene lost 3 bases and the J gene lost 8 bases, with 11 bases spanning the gap. For the CDR3, the DNA is TGTGCCAGTAGTATGACCCCGGCCCATGAGCAGTTCTTC. This codes for CASSMTPAHEQFF.

This rearrangement joins TRBV7-2 to TRBJ2-2; D not certain. The CDR3 totals 15 residues. Looked up from germline, CDR1 is SGHTA and CDR2 is FQGNSA. The germline V and J ends were trimmed by 4 bases and 5 bases, with 14 bases remaining between them. The DNA of the CDR3 is TGTGCCAGCAGCTCCAAGGGAAGACGGACCGGGGAGCTGTTTTTT. As protein: CASSSKGRRTGELFF.

The chain carries TRBV6-5 and TRBJ2-2; perhaps TRBD2 as D (5 bases). Germline values: CDR1 MNHEY, CDR2 SVGAGI. Trimming removed 11 bases at V and 5 bases at J, with 9 bases between. The CDR3 covers 11 residues. The CDR3 is CAVSGTGELFF. CDR3 coding DNA: TGTGCCGTCAGCGGAACCGGGGAGCTGTTTTTT.

This clonotype was counted only a few times. V gene TRBV7-2 combines with J gene TRBJ2-5, with D uncertain. In germline, CDR1 is SGHTA, CDR2 FQGNSA. Trimming took off 6 bases at V and 5 bases at J, with 13 bases between the two ends. This CDR3 is built from 13 residues. The chain's CDR3 is CASRSRYRETQYF. In DNA, the CDR3 is TGTGCCAGCAGGTCGAGGTATCGGGAGACCCAGTACTTC.

CDR3 residues: CAIRSGPYNEQFF. CDR3 DNA sequence: TGTGCCATTCGTAGCGGCCCCTACAATGAGCAGTTCTTC. V and J are TRBV10-3 and TRBJ2-1; a weak D match, TRBD2 (6 bases). V dropped 9 bases and J dropped 2 bases, with 11 bases sitting between them. Germline values: CDR1 ENHRY, CDR2 SYGVKD. The CDR3 length is 13 residues.

The chain joins TRBV18 to TRBJ1-1; maybe TRBD1 (5 bases). Per germline, CDR1 KGHSH and CDR2 LQKENI. This CDR3 region has 16 residues. V lost 3 bases, J lost 0 bases, and 14 bases lay in between. In DNA form, the CDR3 reads TGTGCCAGCTCACCGGGACTGGGCCCGATGAACACTGAAGCTTTCTTT. Protein product: CASSPGLGPMNTEAFF.

V usage is TRBV12-3 or TRBV12-4 and J usage is TRBJ2-2, with D possibly being TRBD2 (6 bases). Trimming stripped 7 bases from V and 2 bases from J, with 11 bases between. This CDR3 is 14 amino acids long. CDR3 in amino acids: CASTLGLNTGELFF. The CDR3 DNA follows: TGTGCCAGCACCTTGGGACTCAACACCGGGGAGCTGTTTTTT.

This clonotype was counted between two and nine times. The V and J genes are TRBV18 and TRBJ2-3; D tentatively fits TRBD1 or TRBD2 (5 bases each). This CDR3 contains 15 residues. CDR1 KGHSH and CDR2 LQKENI come from the germline V gene. V gave up 3 bases and J gave up 7 bases, with 17 bases separating them. The CDR3, as DNA: TGTGCCAGCTCACCGACCCGGGGCCAACAAAATACGCAGTATTTT. Translated: CASSPTRGQQNTQYF.

The J gene is TRBJ1-5, the V gene TRBV2; D call uncertain. Germline values: CDR1 SNHLY, CDR2 FYNNEI. V was trimmed by 0 bases and J by 7 bases, leaving 7 bases between them. The CDR3 sequence is 13 residues long. The CDR3 reads CASSEARIQPQHF. CDR3 nucleotide sequence: TGTGCCAGCAGTGAAGCCCGAATCCAGCCCCAGCATTTT. Drawing the rest from reference TRBV2 and TRBJ1-5, the complete variable domain is EPEVTQTPSHQVTQMGQEVILRCVPISNHLYFYWYRQILGQKVEFLVSFYNNEISEKSEIFDDQFSVERPDGSNFTLKIRSTKLEDSAMYFCASSEARIQPQHFGDGTRLSIL.

This clonotype has just a few counts. CDR3 residues: CASSKNPGLRTYEQYF. The DNA of the CDR3 is TGCGCCAGCAGCAAAAACCCGGGACTCCGAACCTACGAGCAGTACTTC. The chain has TRBV5-1 and TRBJ2-7; D might be TRBD2 (6 bases). This CDR3 region has 16 residues. Trimming left V 4 bases short and J 2 bases short, with 19 bases between. CDR1 and CDR2 from the germline V gene are SGHRS and YFSETQ.

The gene calls are TRBV12-3 or TRBV12-4 and TRBJ2-4; D is perhaps TRBD1 (5 bases). The V and J ends lost 5 bases and 11 bases respectively, with 16 bases between them. CDR3 length: 13 amino acids. The DNA for the CDR3 is TGTGCCAGCAGTCCCCAGGGTACCTCCCTTCAGTACTTC. This translates into CASSPQGTSLQYF.

The rearrangement uses TRBV10-2 and TRBJ2-3; 9 bases map to TRBD2. The V segment lost 5 bases and the J segment 1 base; nucleotides outside the gene matches: 7. This CDR3 comprises 16 residues. Germline lookup yields CDR1 WSHSY and CDR2 SAAADI. The DNA of the CDR3 is TGCGCCAGCAGTCGGTTAATAGCGGGGGGCACAGATACGCAGTATTTT. This codes for CASSRLIAGGTDTQYF.

In this sample, this clonotype turned up a few times. The chain employs TRBV20-1 and TRBJ2-3; 12 nucleotides align to TRBD2. The CDR3 runs to 14 residues. Germline assignment: CDR1 DFQATT and CDR2 SNEGSKA (reference sequence). After removal of 3 bases from V and 3 bases from J, the junction contained 1 base not matched to a gene. CDR3 sequence: CSASTSGGTDTQYF. CDR3 coding DNA: TGCAGTGCTAGTACTAGCGGGGGGACAGATACGCAGTATTTT.

The chain combines TRBV20-1 with TRBJ2-3; D is possibly TRBD2 (7 bases). V lost 2 bases to trimming and J lost 9 bases, with 27 bases between them. The length of the CDR3 is 17 residues. Germline CDR1 DFQATT, CDR2 SNEGSKA (reference sequence). CDR3 in DNA: TGCAGTGCTAGACCTGGGGGGCGCGGGAGAGCCCCCGGGACGCAGTATTTT. Its translation is CSARPGGRGRAPGTQYF.